This entry lists 16 T cell receptor beta chains sequenced from one sample in a study of post-analysis software for immune sequencing data. No cognate antigen is known for these TCRs. The study's findings and limits: Compared with controls, patients had more of about 5 TRBV segments, including TRBV5-6, TRBV5-1 and TRBV20-1.

TCR beta cDNA libraries included unique molecular identifiers. MiXCR, applied by TCRdb to the PCR reads, yields one record per CDR3 protein. The sample holds 500,000 to 600,000 distinct CDR3 sequences, around 44% seen once. Sequencing was performed on blood. The receptors here all came from a girl aged 10-17 years with multiple sclerosis.

This chain uses TRBV4-2 with TRBJ1-1; the match to TRBD1 covers 8 bases. The V segment lost 2 bases and the J segment 7 bases; nucleotides outside the gene matches: 9. Germline loops: CDR1 LGHNA, CDR2 YNFKEQ. The CDR3 totals 15 residues. The CDR3 spells CASSQISGGRGEAFF. Here the CDR3 DNA reads TGTGCCAGCAGCCAAATATCAGGGGGCAGAGGTGAAGCTTTCTTT.

The chain combines TRBV11-2 with TRBJ2-6, with D perhaps matching TRBD1 (5 bases). Looked up from germline, CDR1 is SGHAT and CDR2 is FQNNGV. The V end lost 7 bases, the J end lost 0 bases, and 10 bases lay between the germline ends. The CDR3 loop spans 15 amino acids. The DNA of the CDR3 is TGTGCCAGCAACCAGGGCACCTCTGGGGCCAACGTCCTGACTTTC. Residues: CASNQGTSGANVLTF.

The chain combines TRBV7-3 with TRBJ2-4; D gene ambiguous. With the DNA end fitting TRBJ2-7 better, the J assignment may be wrong. There are 13 residues in the CDR3. Germline V gives CDR1 SGHTA, CDR2 FQGTGA. The CDR3, as DNA: TGTGCCAGCAGCTTCTGGGATGGGTCCGAGCAGTACTTC. As protein: CASSFWDGSEQYF.

This chain joins TRBV7-6 and TRBJ2-1; a weak D match, TRBD1 (6 bases). Looked up from germline, CDR1 is SGHVS and CDR2 is FNYEAQ. V was shortened by 5 bases and J by 1 base, with 12 bases between the two germline ends. The CDR3 is 15 amino acids. In DNA form, the CDR3 reads TGTGCCAGCAGCCCCACAGGGCCTTCCTACAATGAGCAGTTCTTC. Translating it yields CASSPTGPSYNEQFF.

The chain has TRBV7-2 and TRBJ1-5, with TRBD1 as a possible D gene (5 bases). Trimming took off 0 bases at V and 3 bases at J, with 9 bases between the two ends. The CDR3 has 15 residues. Germline loops: CDR1 SGHTA, CDR2 FQGNSA. The chain's CDR3 is CASSLAIRDNQPQHF. As DNA, the CDR3 is TGTGCCAGCAGCTTAGCGATCAGGGACAATCAGCCCCAGCATTTT.

This rearrangement joins TRBV6-1 to TRBJ1-6, with D possibly matching TRBD1 (6 bases). Trimming took off 2 bases at V and 3 bases at J, with 20 bases between the two ends. CDR3 size: 19 residues. Germline V CDR1 and CDR2: MNHNS, SASEGT. CDR3 sequence: CASSERYAMAGVYNSPLHF. The DNA for the CDR3 is TGTGCCAGCAGTGAAAGATACGCAATGGCAGGGGTCTATAATTCACCCCTCCACTTT.

For the CDR3, the DNA is TGTGCCAGCAAGGGGCACTCTGGGGCCAACGTCCTGACTTTC. The encoded protein is CASKGHSGANVLTF. The gene calls are TRBV12-3 or TRBV12-4 and TRBJ2-6, with D possibly TRBD1 on 5 matching bases. This CDR3 comprises 14 residues. Deletions cut 7 bases from V and 0 bases from J, with 7 bases between.

This clonotype was counted between two and nine times. This chain uses TRBV5-6 with TRBJ1-4, with no clear D. CDR3 length equals 13 residues. With 4 bases removed from V and 7 bases from J, the gap between germline ends came to 11 bases. Germline loops: CDR1 SGHDT, CDR2 YYEEEE. This CDR3 is CASSPKRGEKLFF. The CDR3 coding sequence is TGTGCCAGCAGCCCGAAGCGGGGTGAAAAACTGTTTTTT.

DNA for the CDR3: TGCGCCAGCAGCTACACAAGGGTCAATGAGCAGTTCTTC. Translating gives CASSYTRVNEQFF. J is TRBJ2-1 and V is TRBV5-1; no reliable D call. Looked up from germline, CDR1 is SGHRS and CDR2 is YFSETQ. The CDR3 is made up of 13 amino acids. Trimming took 3 bases from V and 6 from J, leaving 10 bases between them.

This clonotype was counted a few times. Given a much more abundant clone one base away, this may be a read error. V and J are TRBV7-9 and TRBJ1-4; D is ambiguous. Germline-derived CDR1 and CDR2 are SEHNR and FQNEAQ (reference sequence). The CDR3 is made up of 12 amino acids. V was shortened by 5 bases and J by 7 bases, with 8 bases between the two germline ends. As DNA, the CDR3 is TGTGCCAGCAGCCCGTGGGGTGAAAAACTGTTTTTT. Amino acids: CASSPWGEKLFF.

The chain joins TRBV6-5 to TRBJ2-7; 8 bases fit TRBD2. This CDR3 has 15 residues. Germline V gives CDR1 MNHEY, CDR2 SVGAGI. V lost 2 bases, J lost 1 base, and 4 bases stayed unmatched. In nucleotides, the CDR3 is TGTGCCAGCAGTTACCCCTCTAGCGGGTCCTACGAGCAGTACTTC. Protein product: CASSYPSSGSYEQYF.

In its sample, this clonotype was seen a few times. The rearrangement joins TRBV3-1 to TRBJ1-6, with D hard to call. Germline V lookup: CDR1 LGHDT, CDR2 YNNKEL (reference sequence). V gave up 3 bases and J gave up 4 bases, with 7 bases separating them. CDR3 length equals 14 residues. CDR3 protein: CASSQGLYNSPLHF. The DNA for the CDR3 is TGTGCCAGCAGCCAGGGCCTTTATAATTCACCCCTCCACTTT.

The gene calls are TRBV10-3 and TRBJ1-2; TRBD1 is a possible D gene (5 bases). The V gene lost 3 bases and the J gene lost 0 bases, with 11 bases spanning the gap. The CDR3 spans 15 residues. Germline V CDR1 and CDR2: ENHRY, SYGVKD. CDR3 sequence (DNA): TGTGCCATCAGTGATCTCTTAGGGGCTAACTATGGCTACACCTTC. Amino acids: CAISDLLGANYGYTF.

This clonotype was counted between two and nine times. The chain joins TRBV29-1 to TRBJ2-7; D is ambiguous. The length of the CDR3 is 14 residues. Trimming removed 5 bases from V and 0 bases from J, with 14 bases in between. CDR1 SQVTM and CDR2 ANQGSEA come from the germline V gene. CDR3 nucleotide sequence: TGCAGCGTTATGGAAGTAAAAAGCTCCTACGAGCAGTACTTC. Amino acid sequence: CSVMEVKSSYEQYF.

The rearrangement uses TRBV12-3 or TRBV12-4 and TRBJ2-5; D ambiguous. The CDR3 loop spans 12 amino acids. Trimming cost V 2 bases and J 11 bases, with 12 bases left between them. The CDR3 loop is CASSLKYYKQYF. CDR3 nucleotide sequence: TGTGCCAGCAGTTTAAAATACTACAAGCAGTACTTC.

V gene TRBV12-3 or TRBV12-4 combines with J gene TRBJ2-6; 11 positions agree with TRBD2. J was trimmed by 4 bases and V by 1 base; bases with no gene match: 6. The CDR3 extends over 18 amino acids. The CDR3 sequence is CASSLVLAGGDGANVLTF. Written as DNA, the CDR3 is TGTGCCAGCAGTTTAGTCTTAGCGGGAGGGGACGGGGCCAACGTCCTGACTTTC.